Below, 14 T cell receptor beta chains from the same sample are listed, as sequenced in a study of identical twins. Each CDR3 protein gets one entry after TCRdb re-called the 5' RACE reads with MiXCR. The table includes roughly 690,000 distinct CDR3 sequences, approximately 21% detected once. Separately, the same data were catalogued under a study of T cells expressing NK-cell markers.

Sequencing used PBMCs. These receptors all come from a woman younger than 30 in good health.

The chain uses TRBV6-5 and TRBJ2-7, with D hard to call. Trimming cost V 4 bases and J 2 bases, with 12 bases left between them. Germline V CDR1 and CDR2: MNHEY, SVGAGI. This CDR3 has 14 amino acids. The CDR3 DNA reads TGTGCCAGCAGTTCTCGAGTTCCAGCCTACGAGCAGTACTTC. Translated: CASSSRVPAYEQYF.

The chain couples TRBV7-9 to TRBJ1-1; tentative D call: TRBD1 (6 bases). CDR1 is SEHNR and CDR2 is FQNEAQ in the germline V gene (reference sequence). Trimming left V 6 bases short and J 6 bases short, with 20 bases between. The CDR3 spans 15 residues. CDR3: CASRFTGIGFPEAFF. DNA of the CDR3: TGTGCCAGCAGGTTTACAGGGATTGGTTTCCCTGAAGCTTTCTTT.

The chain carries TRBV12-3 or TRBV12-4 and TRBJ2-7; TRBD2 matches 7 bases. This CDR3 comprises 13 residues. The junction had 8 bases not matched to a gene; V was cut back by 6 bases and J by 6 bases. The CDR3 nucleotides read TGTGCCAGCAGAATCGCTGCGGGGGTCGAGCAGTACTTC. Its protein product is CASRIAAGVEQYF.

This clonotype was recorded a few times. The J gene is TRBJ2-2, the V gene TRBV29-1; 12 bases are shared with TRBD2. The V and J ends lost 7 bases and 7 bases, in that order; junction bases with no gene match: 10. The length of the CDR3 is 15 residues. CDR1 and CDR2 (germline): SQVTM, ANQGSEA. The chain's CDR3 is CSALTSGSRGGELFF. CDR3 in DNA: TGCAGCGCACTGACTAGCGGGAGTAGGGGCGGGGAGCTGTTTTTT.

This clonotype was counted only a few times. This chain uses TRBV10-3 with TRBJ2-3; TRBD1 or TRBD2 may be the D gene (6 bases each). The germline CDR1 and CDR2 sequences are ENHRY and SYGVKD. V lost 4 bases and J lost 0, with 17 bases in between. The CDR3 totals 17 residues. The CDR3 protein is CAISAEDRGPSTDTQYF. The CDR3 bases are TGTGCCATCAGTGCGGAGGACCGGGGGCCTAGCACAGATACGCAGTATTTT.

The chain recombines TRBV30 with TRBJ2-1; D unresolved. CDR3 size: 14 residues. The germline V gene encodes CDR1 GTSNPN and CDR2 SVGIG (reference sequence). Trimming removed 0 bases at V and 6 bases at J, with 12 bases between. The CDR3 spells CAWSVWSSSNEQFF. DNA of the CDR3: TGTGCCTGGAGTGTTTGGTCGAGCAGCAATGAGCAGTTCTTC. Full variable domain (missing parts from reference TRBV30 and TRBJ2-1): SQTIHQWPATLVQPVGSPLSLECTVEGTSNPNLYWYRQAAGRGLQLLFYSVGIGQISSEVPQNLSASRPQDRQFILSSKKLLLSDSGFYLCAWSVWSSSNEQFFGPGTRLTVL.

The chain recombines TRBV20-1 with TRBJ2-7; D tentatively fits TRBD1 or TRBD2 (5 bases each). The germline CDR1 and CDR2 sequences are DFQATT and SNEGSKA (reference sequence). The CDR3 consists of 12 residues. V was pared by 5 bases and J by 3 bases, with 11 bases between. The CDR3 DNA is TGCAGTGCTGGGACGCCCTTCTACGAGCAGTACTTC. It translates to CSAGTPFYEQYF.

This clonotype was observed a handful of times. The rearrangement uses TRBV7-6 and TRBJ2-1; TRBD2 matches 8 bases. Germline values: CDR1 SGHVS, CDR2 FNYEAQ. With V trimmed by 4 bases and J by 0 bases, 5 bases remained unmatched. The CDR3 covers 16 residues. CDR3 protein: CASSSQRGSSYNEQFF. For the CDR3, the DNA is TGTGCCAGCAGCTCCCAGCGGGGGAGCTCCTACAATGAGCAGTTCTTC.

The chain has TRBV27 and TRBJ2-1, with D perhaps given as TRBD1 or TRBD2 (5 bases each). Trimming cost V 4 bases and J 8 bases, with 18 bases left between them. Germline loops: CDR1 MNHEY, CDR2 SMNVEV (reference sequence). The CDR3 consists of 15 residues. Here the CDR3 reads CASSSSPGAIDEQFF. CDR3 nucleotides: TGTGCCAGCAGTTCCTCCCCCGGGGCCATTGATGAGCAGTTCTTC.

The chain has TRBV3-1 and TRBJ2-5; D possibly corresponds to TRBD2 (6 bases). V shed 1 base and J shed 2 bases, with 14 bases lying between them. The germline CDR1 and CDR2 sequences are LGHDT and YNNKEL (reference sequence). The CDR3 runs to 16 residues. The DNA of the CDR3 is TGTGCCAGCAGCCAAGTAGCGGCGCTTGTTCAAGAGACCCAGTACTTC. Its translation is CASSQVAALVQETQYF.

There are many counts of this clonotype. The chain carries TRBV20-1 and TRBJ2-3; 10 positions match TRBD2. Trimming removed 3 bases from V and 2 bases from J; junction bases left unmatched: 8. Germline V CDR1 and CDR2: DFQATT, SNEGSKA (reference sequence). The CDR3 consists of 16 residues. The CDR3 loop is CSARALSGGHTDTQYF. The CDR3 nucleotides read TGCAGTGCTAGGGCCCTTAGCGGGGGGCACACAGATACGCAGTATTTT.

The table lists this clonotype with a few counts. This chain links TRBV6-1 with TRBJ1-1; tentatively, D is TRBD1 (5 bases). V dropped 6 bases and J dropped 4 bases, with 15 bases sitting between them. The length of the CDR3 is 14 residues. Germline lookup yields CDR1 MNHNS and CDR2 SASEGT. CDR3 residues: CASSSAGGGTEAFF. The DNA of the CDR3 is TGTGCCAGCAGCTCCGCCGGGGGGGGCACTGAAGCTTTCTTT.

The chain recombines TRBV14 with TRBJ2-3; possibly TRBD2 for D (5 bases). Trimming left V 0 bases short and J 2 bases short, with 15 bases between. CDR1 SGHDN and CDR2 FVKESK come from the germline V gene. The CDR3 loop spans 17 amino acids. The CDR3 region has the DNA TGTGCCAGCAGCCAAGATAAGGCGGGTCCGACCACAGATACGCAGTATTTT. This sequence encodes CASSQDKAGPTTDTQYF.

V and J are TRBV11-2 and TRBJ2-7; TRBD2 might be the D (6 bases). V lost 1 base and J lost 5, with 15 bases in between. This CDR3 contains 15 residues. From germline, CDR1 is SGHAT and CDR2 FQNNGV. In DNA, the CDR3 is TGTGCCAGCAGCTTAGTTGGGGGAGGAGGCGACGAGCAGTACTTC. The encoded protein is CASSLVGGGGDEQYF.